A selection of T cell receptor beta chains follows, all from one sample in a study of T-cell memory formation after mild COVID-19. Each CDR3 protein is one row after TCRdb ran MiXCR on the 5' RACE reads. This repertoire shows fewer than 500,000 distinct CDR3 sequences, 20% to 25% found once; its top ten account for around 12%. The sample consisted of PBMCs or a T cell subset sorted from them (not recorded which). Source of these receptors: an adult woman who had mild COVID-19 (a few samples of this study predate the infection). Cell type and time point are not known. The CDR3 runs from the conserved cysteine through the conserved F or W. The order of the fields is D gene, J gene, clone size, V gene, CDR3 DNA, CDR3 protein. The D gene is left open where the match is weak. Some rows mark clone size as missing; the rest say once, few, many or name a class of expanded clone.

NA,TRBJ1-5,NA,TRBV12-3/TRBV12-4,TGTGCCAGCAGGTCAGGGAATAGCAATCAGCCCCAGCATTTT,CASRSGNSNQPQHF
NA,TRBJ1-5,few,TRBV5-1,TGCGCCAGCAGCACGACAGGTCTGAGCAATCAGCCCCAGCATTTT,CASSTTGLSNQPQHF
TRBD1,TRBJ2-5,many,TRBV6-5,TGTGCCAGCAGTTCGACAGGGCAAGAGACCCAGTACTTC,CASSSTGQETQYF
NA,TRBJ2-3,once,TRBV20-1,TGCAGTGCTAGAGATCAATGGAGACAGTACACAGATACGCAGTATTTT,CSARDQWRQYTDTQYF
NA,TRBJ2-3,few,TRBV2,TGTGCCAGCACGGGCGGGGTGGCAGATACGCAGTATTTT,CASTGGVADTQYF
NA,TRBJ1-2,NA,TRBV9,TGTGCCAGCAGCTCACTAGCCCAGGGCGCATCTGGCTACACCTTC,CASSSLAQGASGYTF
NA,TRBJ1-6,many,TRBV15,TGTGCCACCAGCTTAATAGGGGGTGGTAATTCACCCCTCCACTTT,CATSLIGGGNSPLHF
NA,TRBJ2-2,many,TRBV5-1,TGCGCCAGCAGCTTCCGGGACACGAACACCGGGGAGCTGTTTTTT,CASSFRDTNTGELFF
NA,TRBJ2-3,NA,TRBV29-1,TGCAGCGTTGCTTCAACAGACAGTAGTACAGATACGCAGTATTTT,CSVASTDSSTDTQYF
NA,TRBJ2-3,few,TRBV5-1,TGCGCCAGCAGCTTTCAAGGGGGGATCACAGATACGCAGTATTTT,CASSFQGGITDTQYF
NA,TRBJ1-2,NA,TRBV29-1,TGCAGCGTTGAAGTCCCGCCAGCAAACTATGGCTACACCTTC,CSVEVPPANYGYTF
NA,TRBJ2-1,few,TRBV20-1,TGCAGTGCTAGATCCGGGAGATCTAGTGAGCAGTTCTTC,CSARSGRSSEQFF
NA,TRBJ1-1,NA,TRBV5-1,TGCGCCAGCAGCTTTCAACAGGGTGCAACGAACACTGAAGCTTTCTTT,CASSFQQGATNTEAFF
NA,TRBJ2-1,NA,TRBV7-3,TGTGCCAGCAGCTTATCCGTAGACTTGGGGAATGAGCAGTTCTTC,CASSLSVDLGNEQFF
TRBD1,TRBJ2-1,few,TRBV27,TGTGCCAGCAGTGCTCCCGGGACAGACATCAATGAGCAGTTCTTC,CASSAPGTDINEQFF
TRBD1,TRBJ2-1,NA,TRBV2,TGTGCCAGCAGGAAAGACAGGGGGCCGGGTGAGCAGTTCTTC,CASRKDRGPGEQFF
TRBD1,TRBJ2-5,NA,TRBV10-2,TGCGCCAGCAGTCACCTCCGGGACAGGGGGAGCCAAGAGACCCAGTACTTC,CASSHLRDRGSQETQYF
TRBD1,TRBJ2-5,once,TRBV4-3,TGCGCCAGCAGCCCGGACAGGGCGGAGACAGAGACCCAGTACTTC,CASSPDRAETETQYF
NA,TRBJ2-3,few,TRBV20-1,TGCAGTGCTAGAGAGGATTGGACTAGCACAGATACGCAGTATTTT,CSAREDWTSTDTQYF
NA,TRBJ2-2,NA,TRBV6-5,TGTGCCAGCAATATCGGGACTCCGAACACCGGGGAGCTGTTTTTT,CASNIGTPNTGELFF
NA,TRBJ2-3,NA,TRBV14,TGTGCCAGCAGCCAAGTGCCAGCGCCCGATACGCAGTATTTT,CASSQVPAPDTQYF
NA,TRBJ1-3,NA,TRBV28,TGTGCCAGCAGTCCGAACCAACCTGGGAACACCATATATTTT,CASSPNQPGNTIYF
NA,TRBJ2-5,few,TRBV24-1,TGTGCCACCAGTGACGGGGGCGTAGGGGAGACCCAGTACTTC,CATSDGGVGETQYF
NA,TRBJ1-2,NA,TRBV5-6,TGTGCCAGCAGCTTGGCGCCAGCCTATGGCTACACCTTC,CASSLAPAYGYTF
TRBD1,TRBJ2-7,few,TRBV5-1,TGCGCCAGCAGCCGAAACAGGGGGCCTAACTCCTACGAGCAGTACTTC,CASSRNRGPNSYEQYF
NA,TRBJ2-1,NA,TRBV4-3,TGCGCCAGCAGCCAAGATAGGAGCGGGCGCTACAATGAGCAGTTCTTC,CASSQDRSGRYNEQFF
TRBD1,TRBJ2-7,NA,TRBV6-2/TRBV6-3,TGTGCCAGCACCGAACAGGGGGCGCGGGAGCAGTACTTC,CASTEQGAREQYF
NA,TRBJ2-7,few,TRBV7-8,TGTGCCAGCAGCTTACAGTACAACGAGCAGTACTTC,CASSLQYNEQYF
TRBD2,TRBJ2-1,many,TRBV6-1,TGTGCCAGCAGCGGTACCGGGACTAGCGGGAGAGATGAGCAGTTCTTC,CASSGTGTSGRDEQFF
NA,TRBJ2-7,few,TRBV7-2,TGTGCCAGCAGCTTCCGGGGGCGTTTCTACGAGCAGTACTTC,CASSFRGRFYEQYF
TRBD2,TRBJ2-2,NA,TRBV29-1,TGCAGCGCGACTACTAGCGGGGGTAGTACCGGGGAGCTGTTTTTT,CSATTSGGSTGELFF
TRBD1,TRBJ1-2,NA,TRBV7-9,TGTGCCAGCAGCTTGCCTCCGGGACAGGTCCTCTATGGCTACACCTTC,CASSLPPGQVLYGYTF
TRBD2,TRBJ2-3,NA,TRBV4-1,TGCGCCAGCAGCCAAGCCCGGACTAGCGGGGGGGCAGATACGCAGTATTTT,CASSQARTSGGADTQYF
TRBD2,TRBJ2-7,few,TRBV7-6,TGTGCCAGCAGTCCCCCAGTTCCCCCAGCGGGGGGGAATGAGCAGTACTTC,CASSPPVPPAGGNEQYF
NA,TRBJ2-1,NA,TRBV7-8,TGTGCCAGCAGCTTATCGGACAATGAGCAGTTCTTC,CASSLSDNEQFF
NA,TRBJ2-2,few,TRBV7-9,TGTGCCAGCAGCTTAACGGGCGGGGTGAACACCGGGGAGCTGTTTTTT,CASSLTGGVNTGELFF
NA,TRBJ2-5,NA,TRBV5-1,TGCGCCAGCAGCTTGTTCTTGAAAGAGACCCAGTACTTC,CASSLFLKETQYF
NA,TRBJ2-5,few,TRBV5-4,TGTGCCAGCAGCTTCGGGGACCCGGTGAGGGAGACCCAGTACTTC,CASSFGDPVRETQYF
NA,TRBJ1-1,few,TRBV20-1,TGCAGTGCTAGAGCCCCCTTGAACACTGAAGCTTTCTTT,CSARAPLNTEAFF
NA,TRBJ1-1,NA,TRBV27,TGTGCCAGCAGTTTAACGGTACGGCAGGGAGCTTTCTTT,CASSLTVRQGAFF
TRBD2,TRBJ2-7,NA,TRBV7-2,TGTGCCAGCAGCTCATCGCTAGCGGGAATAGAGCAGTACTTC,CASSSSLAGIEQYF
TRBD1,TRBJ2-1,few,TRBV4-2,TGTGCCAGCAGCCATAGGGACAGGGAAAACAATGAGCAGTTCTTC,CASSHRDRENNEQFF